This T cell receptor beta chain was captured by sequencing in a study of blood T cell repertoires in COVID-19. Study summary: Italy, Spain and the United States were the sources of the convalescent and acute COVID-19 samples. Nucleic acid was either cDNA or gDNA, and it came from T cells, B-cell-depleted T cells, or PBMCs.

Libraries were prepared by immunoSEQ multiplex PCR; TCRdb keeps only in-frame clonotypes and omits some of them. The repertoire holds about 59,000 clones, with 73% as singletons. CDR3 length: 16 amino acids. Looked up from germline, CDR1 is MGHRA and CDR2 is YSYEKL. Trimming shortened V by 2 bases and J by 8 bases, and 21 bases separated the two germline ends. The chain joins TRBV4-1 to TRBJ1-2; D may be TRBD1 (6 bases). What was sequenced was peripheral blood. The sequence derives from a woman between 50 and 59 years old with active or convalescent COVID-19. The CDR3 reads CASSQQQGSLAEGYTF. The CDR3 nucleotides are TGCGCCAGCAGCCAACAACAGGGATCGTTGGCCGAGGGCTACACCTTC.